The clone carrying this TCR beta chain showed up just a few times. Its antigen is not identified. In TCRdb, the 5' RACE reads were re-called with MiXCR into one record per CDR3 protein. The table lists under 450,000 distinct CDR3 sequences, approximately 20% of them singletons. The data derive from a study of CD8 T cells in ankylosing spondylitis. Germline CDR1 and CDR2: DFQATT and SNEGSKA (reference sequence). The junction had 5 bases not matched to a gene; V was cut back by 7 bases and J by 0 bases. The CDR3 runs to 14 residues. Points from the study as a whole: The study identified a TCR beta motif of several highly homologous variants that appeared characteristic of ankylosing spondylitis blood. Matched synovial fluid from ankylosing spondylitis patients was reported to be enriched for disease-linked clones.

Sequenced sample: blood, either unsorted or a sorted T cell fraction (not recorded which). The clonotype was recovered from a male donor with ankylosing spondylitis or in good health (not recorded which). The chain combines TRBV20-1 with TRBJ1-5; 8 bases agree with TRBD1. The CDR3 DNA reads TGCAGTGTCCGGCAGGGGGCTAGCAATCAGCCCCAGCATTTT. Residues: CSVRQGASNQPQHF.